This T cell receptor (beta chain) was captured by sequencing in a study of CD8+ T cells in alopecia areata. The table lists this clone with a few counts. Trimming took 7 bases from V and 1 from J, leaving 13 bases between them. The CDR3 has 14 residues. Germline V gene lookup returns CDR1 SQVTM and CDR2 ANQGSEA. Extraction and reverse transcription of RNA yielded cDNA as the sequencing template. The table came from immunoSEQ multiplex PCR; TCRdb's copy has only in-frame clones and leaves some out. Found here are 150,000 to 200,000 clones, 50% to 60% of them singletons; the top ten hold roughly 14%. This receptor was obtained from a human donor with alopecia areata. Sequenced here: CD4+ T cells sorted from blood, sampled at week 0. The V call is TRBV29-1, the J call TRBJ2-2; TRBD1 might be the D (5 bases). CDR3 nucleotides: TGCAGCGCGACGATCGGACAGAACACCGGGGAGCTGTTTTTT. Its translation: CSATIGQNTGELFF.